The 10 T cell receptor beta chains below all came from one sample that was sequenced in a study of glioma-infiltrating T cells. The iRepertoire nested amplicon-rescue multiplex PCR amplified TCR alpha and beta CDR3s from RNA. TCRdb independently ran MiXCR on the multiplex PCR reads; one entry per CDR3 protein. The table shows approximately 400,000 distinct CDR3 sequences, with about 40% occurring only once. Sequencing used glioma tissue, nonneoplastic brain tissue, or PBMCs (not recorded which). These receptors originate from a human donor with low-grade glioma or glioblastoma, undergoing nonglioma brain surgery, or in good health (not recorded which).

A remark on this clonotype: This is likely a read error, given that the CDR3 carries no conserved phenylalanine or tryptophan at its end. The rearrangement uses TRBV20-1 and TRBJ2-5; no definite D call. CDR1 and CDR2 (germline): DFQATT, SNEGSKA (reference sequence). V lost 3 bases to trimming and J lost 3 bases, with 11 bases between them. The CDR3 is made up of 13 amino acids. As DNA, the CDR3 is TGCAGTGCTAGTGGAGCCACCGAAGAGACCCAGTACCTC. Protein: CSASGATEETQYL.

Regarding this clonotype: A read error may be the cause here, since a much bigger clone is one base away. J is TRBJ2-1 and V is TRBV6-5, with D perhaps TRBD1 (6 bases). V lost 7 bases, J lost 4 bases, and 17 bases lay in between. CDR1 MNHEY and CDR2 SVGAGI come from the germline V gene. The CDR3 totals 15 residues. The CDR3 region is CASNEAVGAYNEQFF. CDR3 nucleotide sequence: TGTGCCAGCAATGAAGCGGTGGGGGCTTACAATGAGCAGTTCTTC.

This clonotype was seen only once. This chain uses TRBV10-3 with TRBJ2-7; D not certain. V dropped 0 bases and J dropped 4 bases, with 10 bases sitting between them. Germline loops: CDR1 ENHRY, CDR2 SYGVKD. This CDR3 has 14 residues. The CDR3 bases are TGTGCCATCAGTGAGTCCCTACAAGATTACGAGCAGTACTTC. Amino acids: CAISESLQDYEQYF.

This clonotype was counted only a few times. The gene calls are TRBV28 and TRBJ1-5; D is perhaps TRBD1 (6 bases). The CDR3 is 14 residues long. CDR1 is MDHEN and CDR2 is SYDVKM in the germline V gene. V was pared by 2 bases and J by 5 bases, with 10 bases between. As DNA, the CDR3 is TGTGCCAGCAGTTTACACAGGGTGCATCAGCCCCAGCATTTT. It specifies CASSLHRVHQPQHF.

In the case of this clonotype: One end of the junction varies from germline; a read error may be responsible. The chain links TRBV7-2 to TRBJ1-3, with unresolved D. The germline V gene has CDR1 SGHTA and CDR2 FQGNSA. The CDR3 is 13 residues long. The CDR3 sequence is CAISYGIQNTIYF. The DNA for the CDR3 is TGTGCCATCAGCTACGGCATCCAGAACACCATATATTTT.

This clonotype was observed a handful of times. The chain is built from TRBV20-1 and TRBJ2-1; D ambiguous. The ends were cut back, 0 bases at V and 0 bases at J, with 12 bases in the middle. Germline-derived CDR1 and CDR2 are DFQATT and SNEGSKA (reference sequence). The CDR3 sequence is 16 residues long. CDR3 sequence: CSARDLIGHSYNEQFF. CDR3 DNA sequence: TGCAGTGCTAGAGATTTGATCGGGCACTCCTACAATGAGCAGTTCTTC.

Details on this clonotype: The junction differs from germline at one of its ends, possibly a read error. The chain has TRBV15 and TRBJ2-1; 7 bases are shared with TRBD2. Looked up from germline, CDR1 is LNHNV and CDR2 is YYDKDF (reference sequence). CDR3 length: 14 residues. The CDR3 nucleotides are TGTGCCACCTCTAGCGGCTTAATCTACGATGAGCAGTTCTTC. It yields the protein CATSSGLIYDEQFF.

V usage is TRBV7-2 and J usage is TRBJ2-3; TRBD2 might be the D (6 bases). The germline V gene has CDR1 SGHTA and CDR2 FQGNSA. The V end was cut by 1 base, the J end by 13 bases, with 15 bases between. The length of the CDR3 is 13 residues. The CDR3: CASSLGLTGVEYF. The CDR3 DNA reads as TGTGCCAGCAGCTTAGGCCTAACGGGAGTAGAGTATTTT.

The chain is built from TRBV20-1 and TRBJ1-4; D not certain. Germline V CDR1 and CDR2: DFQATT, SNEGSKA (reference sequence). Trimming cost V 0 bases and J 2 bases, with 7 bases left between them. The CDR3 is made up of 14 amino acids. The CDR3 here is CSARDRRTNEKLFF. The CDR3 DNA reads as TGCAGTGCTAGAGATCGGCGTACTAATGAAAAACTGTTTTTT.

Concerning this clonotype: A read error may explain this, as a much larger clone is one base away. This chain uses TRBV28 with TRBJ1-2; D gene ambiguous. V lost 5 bases, J lost 2 bases, and 18 bases lay in between. The CDR3 covers 16 residues. Germline CDR1 reads MDHEN; CDR2 reads SYDVKM. As DNA, the CDR3 is TGTGCCAGCAGTCTTTTTTCTGCGGGGAGGAACTATGGCTACACCTTC. As protein: CASSLFSAGRNYGYTF.